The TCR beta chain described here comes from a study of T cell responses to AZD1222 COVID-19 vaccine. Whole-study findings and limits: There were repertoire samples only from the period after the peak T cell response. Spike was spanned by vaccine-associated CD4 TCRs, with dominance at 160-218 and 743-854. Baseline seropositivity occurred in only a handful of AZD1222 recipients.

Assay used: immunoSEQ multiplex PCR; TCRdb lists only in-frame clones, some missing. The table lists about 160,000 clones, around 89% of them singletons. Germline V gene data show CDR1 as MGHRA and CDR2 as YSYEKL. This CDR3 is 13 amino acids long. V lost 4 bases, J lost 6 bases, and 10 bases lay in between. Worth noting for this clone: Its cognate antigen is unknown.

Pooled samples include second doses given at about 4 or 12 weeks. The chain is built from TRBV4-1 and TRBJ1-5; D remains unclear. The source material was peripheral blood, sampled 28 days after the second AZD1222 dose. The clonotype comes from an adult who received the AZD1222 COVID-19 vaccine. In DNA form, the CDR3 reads TGCGCCAGCAGCCTCGGATGGGCTCAGCCCCAGCATTTT. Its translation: CASSLGWAQPQHF.